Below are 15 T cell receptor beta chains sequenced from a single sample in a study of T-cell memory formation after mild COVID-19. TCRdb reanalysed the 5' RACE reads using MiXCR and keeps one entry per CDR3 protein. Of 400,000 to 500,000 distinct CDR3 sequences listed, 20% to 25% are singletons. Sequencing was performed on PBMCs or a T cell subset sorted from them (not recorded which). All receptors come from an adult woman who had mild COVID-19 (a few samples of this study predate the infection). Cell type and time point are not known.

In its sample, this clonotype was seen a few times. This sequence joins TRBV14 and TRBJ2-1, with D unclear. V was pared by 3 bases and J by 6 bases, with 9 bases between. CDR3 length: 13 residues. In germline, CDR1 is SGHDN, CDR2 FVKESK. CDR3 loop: CASSQNVGNEQFF. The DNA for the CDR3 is TGTGCCAGCAGCCAGAACGTAGGCAATGAGCAGTTCTTC.

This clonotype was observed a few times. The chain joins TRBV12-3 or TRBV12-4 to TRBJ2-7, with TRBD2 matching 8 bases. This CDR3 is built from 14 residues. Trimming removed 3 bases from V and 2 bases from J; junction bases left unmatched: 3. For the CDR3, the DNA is TGTGCCAGCAGTTTCGCGGGGGGCCCCTACGAGCAGTACTTC. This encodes CASSFAGGPYEQYF.

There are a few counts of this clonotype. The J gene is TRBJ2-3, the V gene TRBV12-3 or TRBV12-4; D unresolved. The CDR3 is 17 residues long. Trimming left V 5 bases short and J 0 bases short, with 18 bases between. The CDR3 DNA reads TGTGCCAGCAGTGCCGCGGCGCGACTTGCCAGCACAGATACGCAGTATTTT. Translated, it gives CASSAAARLASTDTQYF.

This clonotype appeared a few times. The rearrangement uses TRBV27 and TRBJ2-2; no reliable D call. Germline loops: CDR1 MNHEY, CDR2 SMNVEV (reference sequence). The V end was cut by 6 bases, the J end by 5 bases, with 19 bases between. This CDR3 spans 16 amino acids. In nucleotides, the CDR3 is TGTGCCAGCAGAAAGGCTCGATTAGGAGAGACCGGGGAGCTGTTTTTT. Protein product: CASRKARLGETGELFF.

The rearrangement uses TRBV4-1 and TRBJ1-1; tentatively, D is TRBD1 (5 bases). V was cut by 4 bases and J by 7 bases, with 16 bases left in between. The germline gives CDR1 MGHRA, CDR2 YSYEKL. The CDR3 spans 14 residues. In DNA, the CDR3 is TGCGCCAGCAGCCCACCGGGACTTTCGGATGAAGCTTTCTTT. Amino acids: CASSPPGLSDEAFF.

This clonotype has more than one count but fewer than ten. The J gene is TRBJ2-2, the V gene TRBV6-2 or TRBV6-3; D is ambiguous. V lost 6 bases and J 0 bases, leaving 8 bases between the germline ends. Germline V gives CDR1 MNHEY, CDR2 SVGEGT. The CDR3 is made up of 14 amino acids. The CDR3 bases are TGTGCCAGCAGGGTGGGAACGAACACCGGGGAGCTGTTTTTT. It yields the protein CASRVGTNTGELFF.

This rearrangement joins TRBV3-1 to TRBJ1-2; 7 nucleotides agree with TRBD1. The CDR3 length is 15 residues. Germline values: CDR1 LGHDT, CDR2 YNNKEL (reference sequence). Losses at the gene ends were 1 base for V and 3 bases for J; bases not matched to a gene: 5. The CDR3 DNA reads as TGTGCCAGCAGCCAAGTTTTCGGGACAGACTATGGCTACACCTTC. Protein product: CASSQVFGTDYGYTF.

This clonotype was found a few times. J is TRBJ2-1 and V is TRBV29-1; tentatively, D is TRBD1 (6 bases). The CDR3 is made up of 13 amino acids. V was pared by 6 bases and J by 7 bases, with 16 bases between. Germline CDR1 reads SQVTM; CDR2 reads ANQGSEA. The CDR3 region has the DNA TGCAGCGTCTTCCCCGGGACACTAAATGAGCAGTTCTTC. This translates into CSVFPGTLNEQFF.

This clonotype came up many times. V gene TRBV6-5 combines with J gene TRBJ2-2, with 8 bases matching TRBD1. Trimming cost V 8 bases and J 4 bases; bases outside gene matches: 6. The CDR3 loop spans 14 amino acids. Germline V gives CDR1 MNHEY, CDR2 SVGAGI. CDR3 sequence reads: CASRETGVTGELFF. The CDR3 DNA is TGTGCCAGCCGGGAGACAGGGGTCACCGGGGAGCTGTTTTTT.

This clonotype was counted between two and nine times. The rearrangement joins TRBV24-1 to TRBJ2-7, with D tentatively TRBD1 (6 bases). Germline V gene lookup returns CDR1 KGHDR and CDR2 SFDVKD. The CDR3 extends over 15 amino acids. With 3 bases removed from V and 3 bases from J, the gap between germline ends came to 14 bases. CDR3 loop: CATSDGGLGHYEQYF. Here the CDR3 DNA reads TGTGCCACCAGTGATGGGGGCCTGGGGCACTACGAGCAGTACTTC.

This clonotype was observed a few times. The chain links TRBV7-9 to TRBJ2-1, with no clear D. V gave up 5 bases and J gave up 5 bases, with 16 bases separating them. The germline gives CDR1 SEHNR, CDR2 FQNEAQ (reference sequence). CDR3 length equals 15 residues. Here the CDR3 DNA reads TGTGCCAGCAGCGGAGAAGGGAATTGGCACAATGAGCAGTTCTTC. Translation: CASSGEGNWHNEQFF. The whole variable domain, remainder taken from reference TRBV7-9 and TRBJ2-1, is DTGVSQNPRHKITKRGQNVTFRCDPISEHNRLYWYRQTLGQGPEFLTYFQNEAQLEKSRLLSDRFSAERPKGSFSTLEIQRTEQGDSAMYLCASSGEGNWHNEQFFGPGTRLTVL.

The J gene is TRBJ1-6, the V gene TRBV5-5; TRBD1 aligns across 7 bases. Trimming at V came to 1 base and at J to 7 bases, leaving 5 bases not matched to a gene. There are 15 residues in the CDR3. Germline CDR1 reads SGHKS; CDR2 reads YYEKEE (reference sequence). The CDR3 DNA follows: TGTGCCAGCAGCTTGACAGGGGTTCTGAATTCACCCCTCCACTTT. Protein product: CASSLTGVLNSPLHF.

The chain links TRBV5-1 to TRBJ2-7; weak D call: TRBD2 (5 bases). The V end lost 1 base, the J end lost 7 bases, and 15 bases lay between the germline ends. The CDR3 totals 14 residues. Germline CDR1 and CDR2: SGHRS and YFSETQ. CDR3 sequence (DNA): TGCGCCAGCAGCTTGCGTGGCGGGCTCCTGGAGCAGTACTTC. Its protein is CASSLRGGLLEQYF.

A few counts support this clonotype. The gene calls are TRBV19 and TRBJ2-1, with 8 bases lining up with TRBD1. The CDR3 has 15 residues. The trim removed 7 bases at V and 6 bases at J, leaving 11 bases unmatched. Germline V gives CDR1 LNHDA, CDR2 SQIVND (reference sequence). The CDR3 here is CASTPGQALGNEQFF. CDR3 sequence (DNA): TGTGCCAGTACCCCGGGACAGGCATTGGGCAATGAGCAGTTCTTC.

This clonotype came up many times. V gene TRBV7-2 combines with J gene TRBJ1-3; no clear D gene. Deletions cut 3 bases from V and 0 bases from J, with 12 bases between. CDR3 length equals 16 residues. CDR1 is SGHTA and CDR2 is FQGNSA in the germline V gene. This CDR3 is CASSLDGGFSGNTIYF. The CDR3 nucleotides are TGTGCCAGCAGCTTGGACGGAGGGTTCTCTGGAAACACCATATATTTT.